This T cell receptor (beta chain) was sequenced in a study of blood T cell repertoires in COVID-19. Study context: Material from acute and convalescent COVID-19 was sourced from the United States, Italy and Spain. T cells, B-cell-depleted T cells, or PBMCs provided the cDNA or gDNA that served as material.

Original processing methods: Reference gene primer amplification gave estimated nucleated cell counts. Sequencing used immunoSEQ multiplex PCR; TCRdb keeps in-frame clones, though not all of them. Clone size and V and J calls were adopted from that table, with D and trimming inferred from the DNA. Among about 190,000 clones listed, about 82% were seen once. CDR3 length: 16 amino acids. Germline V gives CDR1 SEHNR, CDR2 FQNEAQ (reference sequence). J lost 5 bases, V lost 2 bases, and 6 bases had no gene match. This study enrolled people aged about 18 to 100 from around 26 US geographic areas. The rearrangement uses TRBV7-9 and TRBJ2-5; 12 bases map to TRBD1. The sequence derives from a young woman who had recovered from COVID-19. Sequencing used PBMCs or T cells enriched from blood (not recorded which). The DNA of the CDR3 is TGTGCCAGCAGCTTAAAGGGACAGGGGGCGAGTGAGACCCAGTACTTC. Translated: CASSLKGQGASETQYF.